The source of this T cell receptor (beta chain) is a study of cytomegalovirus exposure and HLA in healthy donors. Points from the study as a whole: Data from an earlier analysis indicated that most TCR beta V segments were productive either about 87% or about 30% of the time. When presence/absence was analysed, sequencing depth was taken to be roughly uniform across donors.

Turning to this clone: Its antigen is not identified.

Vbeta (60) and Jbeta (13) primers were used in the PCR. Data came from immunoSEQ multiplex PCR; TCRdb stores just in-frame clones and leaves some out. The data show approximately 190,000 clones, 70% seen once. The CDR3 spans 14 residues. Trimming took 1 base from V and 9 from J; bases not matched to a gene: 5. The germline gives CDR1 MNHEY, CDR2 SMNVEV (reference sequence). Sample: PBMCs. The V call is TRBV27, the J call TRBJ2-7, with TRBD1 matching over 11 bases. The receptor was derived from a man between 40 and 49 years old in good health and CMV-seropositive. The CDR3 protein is CASSLWGQGERQYF. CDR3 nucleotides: TGTGCCAGCAGTTTATGGGGACAGGGGGAAAGGCAGTACTTC.